This T cell receptor beta chain stems from a study of blood T cell repertoires in COVID-19. In the original processing: Reference gene primer amplification gave nucleated cell count estimates. Only in-frame clones appear in the TCRdb table, and some are missing; sequencing was by immunoSEQ multiplex PCR. V and J calls and clone size are given by that table; D and trimming were obtained from the DNA. The table records some 180,000 clones, more than 70% of them present only once. V lost 5 bases to trimming and J lost 9 bases, with 23 bases between them. The CDR3 has 17 residues. Per germline, CDR1 SGHNT and CDR2 YENEEA.

This clonotype was sampled from an elderly woman with active or convalescent COVID-19. The chain uses TRBV11-3 and TRBJ1-6; unclear D gene. Specimen: peripheral blood. CDR3 amino acids: CASSRRLLTLTGSPLHF. The CDR3 DNA follows: TGTGCCAGCAGCCGGCGTTTACTAACTCTTACGGGTTCACCCCTCCACTTT. Using reference TRBV11-3 and TRBJ1-6 for the parts outside the CDR3, the full variable domain is EAGVVQSPRYKIIEKKQPVAFWCNPISGHNTLYWYLQNLGQGPELLIRYENEEAVDDSQLPKDRFSAERLKGVDSTLKIQPAELGDSAVYLCASSRRLLTLTGSPLHFGNGTRLTVT.